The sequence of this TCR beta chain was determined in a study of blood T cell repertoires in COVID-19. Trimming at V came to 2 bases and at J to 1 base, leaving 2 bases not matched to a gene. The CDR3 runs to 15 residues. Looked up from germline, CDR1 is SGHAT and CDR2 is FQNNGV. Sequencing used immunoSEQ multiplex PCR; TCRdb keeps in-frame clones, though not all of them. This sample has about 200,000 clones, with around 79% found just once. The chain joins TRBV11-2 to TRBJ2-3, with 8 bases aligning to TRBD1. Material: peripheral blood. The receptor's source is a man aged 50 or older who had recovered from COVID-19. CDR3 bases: TGTGCCAGCAGCTTATCGGGACAGGGCACAGATACGCAGTATTTT. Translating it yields CASSLSGQGTDTQYF.